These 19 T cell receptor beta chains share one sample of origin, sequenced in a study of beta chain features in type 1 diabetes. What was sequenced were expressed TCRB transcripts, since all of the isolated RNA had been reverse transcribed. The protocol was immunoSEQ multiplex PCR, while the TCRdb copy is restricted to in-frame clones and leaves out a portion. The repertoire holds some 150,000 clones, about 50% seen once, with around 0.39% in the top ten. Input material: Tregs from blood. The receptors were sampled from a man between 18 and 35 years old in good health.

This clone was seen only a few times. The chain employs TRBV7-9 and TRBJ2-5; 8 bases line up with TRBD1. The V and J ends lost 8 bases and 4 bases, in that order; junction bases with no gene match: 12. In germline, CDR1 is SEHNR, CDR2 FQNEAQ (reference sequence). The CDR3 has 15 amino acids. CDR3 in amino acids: CASGVTGTGRETQYF. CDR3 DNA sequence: TGTGCCAGCGGCGTTACCGGGACAGGCAGAGAGACCCAGTACTTC.

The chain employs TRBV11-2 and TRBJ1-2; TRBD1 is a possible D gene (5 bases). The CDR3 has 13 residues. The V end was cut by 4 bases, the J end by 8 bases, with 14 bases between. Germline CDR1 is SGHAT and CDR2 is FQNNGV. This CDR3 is CASSSDGAGGYTF. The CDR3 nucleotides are TGTGCCAGCAGCTCAGATGGGGCTGGAGGCTACACCTTC.

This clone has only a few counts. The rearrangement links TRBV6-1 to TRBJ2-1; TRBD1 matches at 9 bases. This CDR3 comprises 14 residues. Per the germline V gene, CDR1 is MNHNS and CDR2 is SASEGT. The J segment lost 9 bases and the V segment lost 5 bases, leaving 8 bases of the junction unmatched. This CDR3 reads CASSPRTGVIEQFF. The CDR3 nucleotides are TGTGCCAGCAGTCCCCGGACAGGGGTGATTGAGCAGTTCTTC.

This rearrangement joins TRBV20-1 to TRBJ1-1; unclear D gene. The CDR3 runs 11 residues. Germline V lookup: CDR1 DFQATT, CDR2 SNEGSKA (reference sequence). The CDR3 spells CRAGGGTEAFF. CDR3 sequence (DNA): TGCAGGGCGGGCGGAGGCACTGAAGCTTTCTTT.

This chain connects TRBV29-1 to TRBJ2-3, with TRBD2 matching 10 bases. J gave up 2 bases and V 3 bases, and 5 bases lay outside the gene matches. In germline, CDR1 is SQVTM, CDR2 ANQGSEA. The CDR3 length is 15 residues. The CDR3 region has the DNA TGCAGCGTTGAGCTAGCGGGAGAGCTCACAGATACGCAGTATTTT. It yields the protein CSVELAGELTDTQYF.

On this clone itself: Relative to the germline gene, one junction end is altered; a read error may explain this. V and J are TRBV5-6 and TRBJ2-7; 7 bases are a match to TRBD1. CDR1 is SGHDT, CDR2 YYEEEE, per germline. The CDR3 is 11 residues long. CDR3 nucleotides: TGTGCCAGCAGCTTGTGGGGGACAGTTCGCTTC. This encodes CASSLWGTVRF. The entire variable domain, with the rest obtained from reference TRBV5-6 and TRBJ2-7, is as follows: DAGVTQSPTHLIKTRGQQVTLRCSPKSGHDTVSWYQQALGQGPQFIFQYYEEEERQRGNFPDRFSGHQFPNYSSELNVNALLLGDSALYLCASSLWGTVRFGPGTRLTVT.

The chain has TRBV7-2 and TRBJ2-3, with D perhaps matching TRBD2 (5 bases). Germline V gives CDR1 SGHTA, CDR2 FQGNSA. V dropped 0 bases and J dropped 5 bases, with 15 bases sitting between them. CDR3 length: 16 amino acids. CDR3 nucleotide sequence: TGTGCCAGCAGCTTAGCCGGACTCGTTTGGGTAGATACGCAGTATTTT. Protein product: CASSLAGLVWVDTQYF.

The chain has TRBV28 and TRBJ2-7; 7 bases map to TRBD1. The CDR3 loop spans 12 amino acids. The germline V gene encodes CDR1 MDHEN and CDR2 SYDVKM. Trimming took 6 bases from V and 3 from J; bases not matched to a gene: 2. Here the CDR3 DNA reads TGTGCCAGCAGCCGGGACAGCTACGAGCAGTACTTC. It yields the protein CASSRDSYEQYF.

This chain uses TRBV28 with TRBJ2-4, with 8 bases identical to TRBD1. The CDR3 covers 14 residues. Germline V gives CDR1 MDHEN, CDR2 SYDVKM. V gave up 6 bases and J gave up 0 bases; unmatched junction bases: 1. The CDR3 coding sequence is TGTGCCAGCAGAACAGGGGGAGCCAAAAACATTCAGTACTTC. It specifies CASRTGGAKNIQYF.

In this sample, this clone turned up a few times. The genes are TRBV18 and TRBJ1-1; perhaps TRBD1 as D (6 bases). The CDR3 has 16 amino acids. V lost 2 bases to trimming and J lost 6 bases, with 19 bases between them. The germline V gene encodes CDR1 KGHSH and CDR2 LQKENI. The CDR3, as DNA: TGTGCCAGCTCACCAGAGGTTGCCCACAGGGCGGCTGAAGCTTTCTTT. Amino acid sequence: CASSPEVAHRAAEAFF.

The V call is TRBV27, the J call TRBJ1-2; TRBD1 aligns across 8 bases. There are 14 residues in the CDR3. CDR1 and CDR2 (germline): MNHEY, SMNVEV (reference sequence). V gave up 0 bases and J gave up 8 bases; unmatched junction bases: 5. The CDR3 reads CASSLSQGAVGYTF. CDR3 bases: TGTGCCAGCAGTTTATCCCAGGGGGCGGTCGGCTACACCTTC.

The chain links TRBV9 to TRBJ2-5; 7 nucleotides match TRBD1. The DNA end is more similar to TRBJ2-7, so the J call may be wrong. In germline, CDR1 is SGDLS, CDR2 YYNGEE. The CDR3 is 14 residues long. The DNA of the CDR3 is TGTGCCAGCAGCGTTGGGGGACAGTCCTACGAGCAGTACTTC. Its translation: CASSVGGQSYEQYF.

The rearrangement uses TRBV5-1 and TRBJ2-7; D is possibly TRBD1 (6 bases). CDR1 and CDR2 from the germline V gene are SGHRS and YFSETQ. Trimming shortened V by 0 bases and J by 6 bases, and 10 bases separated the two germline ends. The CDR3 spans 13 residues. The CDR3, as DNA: TGCGCCAGCAGCTTGGATACAGGGCTCGAGCAGTACTTC. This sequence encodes CASSLDTGLEQYF.

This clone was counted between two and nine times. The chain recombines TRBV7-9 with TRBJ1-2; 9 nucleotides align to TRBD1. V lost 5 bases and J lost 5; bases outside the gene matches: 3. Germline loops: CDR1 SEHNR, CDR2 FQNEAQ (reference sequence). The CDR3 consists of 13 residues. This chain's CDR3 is CASSPGQGYGYTF. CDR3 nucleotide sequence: TGTGCCAGCAGCCCCGGACAGGGGTATGGCTACACCTTC.

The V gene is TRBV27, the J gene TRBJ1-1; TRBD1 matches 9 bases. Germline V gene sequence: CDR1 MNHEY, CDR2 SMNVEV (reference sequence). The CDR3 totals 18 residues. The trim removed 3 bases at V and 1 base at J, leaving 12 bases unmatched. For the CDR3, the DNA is TGTGCCAGCAGTTTTACCGGGACAGGGTTTATGGCGAACACTGAAGCTTTCTTT. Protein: CASSFTGTGFMANTEAFF.

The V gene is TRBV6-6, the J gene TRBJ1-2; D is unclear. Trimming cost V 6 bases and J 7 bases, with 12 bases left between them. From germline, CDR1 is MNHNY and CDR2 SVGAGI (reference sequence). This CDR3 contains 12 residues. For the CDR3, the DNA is TGTGCCAGCAGCCCCCAAGGACTTGGCTACACCTTC. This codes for CASSPQGLGYTF.

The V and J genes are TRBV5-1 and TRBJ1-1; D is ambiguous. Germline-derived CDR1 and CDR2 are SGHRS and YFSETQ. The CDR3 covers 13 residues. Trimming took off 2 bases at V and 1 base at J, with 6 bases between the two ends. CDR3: CASSFQENTEAFF. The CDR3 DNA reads TGCGCCAGCAGCTTTCAGGAGAACACTGAAGCTTTCTTT.

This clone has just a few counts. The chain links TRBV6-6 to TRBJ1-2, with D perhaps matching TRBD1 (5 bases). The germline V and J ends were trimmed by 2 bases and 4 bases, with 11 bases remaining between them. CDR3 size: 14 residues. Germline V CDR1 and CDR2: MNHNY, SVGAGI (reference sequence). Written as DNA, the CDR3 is TGTGCCAGCAGTTACCAGGGCGGCCCCTATGGCTACACCTTC. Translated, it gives CASSYQGGPYGYTF.

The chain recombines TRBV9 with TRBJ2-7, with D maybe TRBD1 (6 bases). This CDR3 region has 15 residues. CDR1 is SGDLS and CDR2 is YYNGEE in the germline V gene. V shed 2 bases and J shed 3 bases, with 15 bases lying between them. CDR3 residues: CASSVLPGQSYEQYF. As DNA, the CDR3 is TGTGCCAGCAGCGTTCTACCGGGACAAAGCTACGAGCAGTACTTC. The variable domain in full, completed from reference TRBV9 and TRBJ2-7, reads DSGVTQTPKHLITATGQRVTLRCSPRSGDLSVYWYQQSLDQGLQFLIQYYNGEERAKGNILERFSAQQFPDLHSELNLSSLELGDSALYFCASSVLPGQSYEQYFGPGTRLTVT.